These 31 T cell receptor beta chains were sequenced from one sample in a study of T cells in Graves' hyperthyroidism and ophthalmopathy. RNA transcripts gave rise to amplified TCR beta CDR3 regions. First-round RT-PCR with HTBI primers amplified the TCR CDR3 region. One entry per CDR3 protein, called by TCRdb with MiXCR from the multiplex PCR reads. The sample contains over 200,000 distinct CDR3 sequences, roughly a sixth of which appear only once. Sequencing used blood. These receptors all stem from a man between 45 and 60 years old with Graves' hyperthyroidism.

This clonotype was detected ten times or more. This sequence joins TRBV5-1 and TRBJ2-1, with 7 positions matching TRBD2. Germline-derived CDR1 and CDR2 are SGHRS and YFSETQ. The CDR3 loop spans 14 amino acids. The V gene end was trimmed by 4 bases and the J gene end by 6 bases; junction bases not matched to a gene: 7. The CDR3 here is CASSPTGLTNEQFF. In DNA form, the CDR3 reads TGCGCCAGCAGCCCGACGGGACTAACCAATGAGCAGTTCTTC. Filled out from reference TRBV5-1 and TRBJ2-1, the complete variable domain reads KAGVTQTPRYLIKTRGQQVTLSCSPISGHRSVSWYQQTPGQGLQFLFEYFSETQRNKGNFPGRFSGRQFSNSRSEMNVSTLELGDSALYLCASSPTGLTNEQFFGPGTRLTVL.

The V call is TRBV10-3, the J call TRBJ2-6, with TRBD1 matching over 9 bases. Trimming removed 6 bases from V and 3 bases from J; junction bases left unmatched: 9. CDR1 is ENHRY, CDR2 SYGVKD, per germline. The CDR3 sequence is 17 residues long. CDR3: CAIRGGQGTLGANVLTF. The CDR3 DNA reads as TGTGCCATCAGGGGGGGACAGGGAACACTTGGGGCCAACGTCCTGACTTTC.

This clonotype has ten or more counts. CDR3 DNA sequence: TGTGCCAGCAGCCAAGTACGGCGTGCCGAGCAGTACTTC. It translates to CASSQVRRAEQYF. The chain uses TRBV3-1 and TRBJ2-7; D is ambiguous. The V end was cut by 1 base, the J end by 6 bases, with 10 bases between. The CDR3 consists of 13 residues. CDR1 is LGHDT and CDR2 is YNNKEL in the germline V gene (reference sequence).

The CDR3 reads CASTLFVLAGGLDEQFF. CDR3 nucleotide sequence: TGTGCCAGTACCCTATTCGTACTAGCGGGTGGGCTAGATGAGCAGTTCTTC. The rearrangement links TRBV19 to TRBJ2-1, with 9 bases matching TRBD2. The CDR3 totals 17 residues. Germline CDR1 and CDR2: LNHDA and SQIVND (reference sequence). The V and J ends lost 7 bases and 8 bases, in that order; junction bases with no gene match: 18.

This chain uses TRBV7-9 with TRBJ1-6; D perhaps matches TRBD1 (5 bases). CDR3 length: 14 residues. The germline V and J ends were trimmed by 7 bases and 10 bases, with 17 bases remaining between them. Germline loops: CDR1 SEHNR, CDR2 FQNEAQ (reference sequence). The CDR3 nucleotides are TGTGCCAGCAAACAGGACGTCTTAGACTCACCCCTCCACTTT. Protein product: CASKQDVLDSPLHF.

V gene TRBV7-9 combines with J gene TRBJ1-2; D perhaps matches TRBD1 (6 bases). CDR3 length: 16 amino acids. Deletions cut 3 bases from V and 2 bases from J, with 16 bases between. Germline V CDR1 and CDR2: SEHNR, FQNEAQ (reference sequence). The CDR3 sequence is CASSFQTGRRNYGYTF. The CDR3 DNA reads TGTGCCAGCAGCTTTCAGACAGGCCGTCGGAACTATGGCTACACCTTC.

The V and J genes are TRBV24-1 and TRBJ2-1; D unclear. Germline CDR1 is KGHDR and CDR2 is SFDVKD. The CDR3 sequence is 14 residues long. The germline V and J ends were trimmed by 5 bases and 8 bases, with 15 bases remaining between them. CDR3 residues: CATSAAVGKDEQFF. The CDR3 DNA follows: TGTGCCACCAGTGCTGCAGTAGGTAAGGATGAGCAGTTCTTC.

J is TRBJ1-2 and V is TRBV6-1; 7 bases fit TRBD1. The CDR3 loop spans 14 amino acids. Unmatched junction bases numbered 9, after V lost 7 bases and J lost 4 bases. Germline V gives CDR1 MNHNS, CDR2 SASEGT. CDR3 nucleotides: TGTGCCAGCATTCCGGGACAGAATTCCTATGGCTACACCTTC. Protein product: CASIPGQNSYGYTF.

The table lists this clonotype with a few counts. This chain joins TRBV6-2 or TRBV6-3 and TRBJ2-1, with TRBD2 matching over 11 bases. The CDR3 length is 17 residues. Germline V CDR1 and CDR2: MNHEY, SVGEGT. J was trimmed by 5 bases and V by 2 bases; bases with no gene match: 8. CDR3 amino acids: CASSYTLGLAEHNEQFF. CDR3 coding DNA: TGTGCCAGCAGTTACACACTGGGACTAGCGGAGCACAATGAGCAGTTCTTC.

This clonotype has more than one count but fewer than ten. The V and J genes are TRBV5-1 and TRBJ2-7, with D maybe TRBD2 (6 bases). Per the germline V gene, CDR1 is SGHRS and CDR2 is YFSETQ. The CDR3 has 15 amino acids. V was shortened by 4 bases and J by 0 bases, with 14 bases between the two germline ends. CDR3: CASSLGLEVSYEQYF. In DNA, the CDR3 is TGCGCCAGCAGCCTGGGACTCGAAGTCTCCTACGAGCAGTACTTC.

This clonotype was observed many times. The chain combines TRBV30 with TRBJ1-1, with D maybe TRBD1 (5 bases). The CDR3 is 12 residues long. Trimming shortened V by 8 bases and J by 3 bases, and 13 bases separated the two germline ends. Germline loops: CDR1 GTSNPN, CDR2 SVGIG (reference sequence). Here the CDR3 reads CASRPRDTEAFF. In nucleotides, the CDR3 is TGTGCCAGTCGACCCAGGGACACTGAAGCTTTCTTT.

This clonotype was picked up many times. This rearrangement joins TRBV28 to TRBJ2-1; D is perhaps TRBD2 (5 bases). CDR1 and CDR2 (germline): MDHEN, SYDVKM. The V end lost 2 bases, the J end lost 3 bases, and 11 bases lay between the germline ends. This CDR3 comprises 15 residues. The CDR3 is CASSLEGDVYNEQFF. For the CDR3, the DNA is TGTGCCAGCAGTTTAGAGGGCGACGTCTACAATGAGCAGTTCTTC.

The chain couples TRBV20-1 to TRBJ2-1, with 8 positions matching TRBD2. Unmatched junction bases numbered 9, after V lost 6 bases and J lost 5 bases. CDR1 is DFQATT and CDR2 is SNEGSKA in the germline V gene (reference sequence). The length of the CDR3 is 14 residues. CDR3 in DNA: TGCAGTGCCCATCCGGGAGGGTGGAACAATGAGCAGTTCTTC. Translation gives CSAHPGGWNNEQFF.

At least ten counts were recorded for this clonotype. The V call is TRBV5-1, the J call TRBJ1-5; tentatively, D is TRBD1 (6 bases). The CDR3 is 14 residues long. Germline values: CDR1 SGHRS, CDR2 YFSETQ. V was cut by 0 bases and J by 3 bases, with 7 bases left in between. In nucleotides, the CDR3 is TGCGCCAGCAGCTTGGGGACAGTCAATCAGCCCCAGCATTTT. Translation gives CASSLGTVNQPQHF.

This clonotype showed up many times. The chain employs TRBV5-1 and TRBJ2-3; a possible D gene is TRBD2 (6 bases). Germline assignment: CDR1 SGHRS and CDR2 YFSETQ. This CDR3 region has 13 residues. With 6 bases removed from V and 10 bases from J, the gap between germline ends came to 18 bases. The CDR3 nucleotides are TGCGCCAGCACTGAGGAGGGCCTCGTCTCGCAGTATTTT. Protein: CASTEEGLVSQYF.

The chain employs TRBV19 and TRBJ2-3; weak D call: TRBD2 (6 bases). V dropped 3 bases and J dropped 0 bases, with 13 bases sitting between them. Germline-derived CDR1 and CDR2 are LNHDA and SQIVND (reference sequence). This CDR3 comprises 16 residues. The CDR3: CASSMPGEESTDTQYF. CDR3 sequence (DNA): TGTGCCAGTAGTATGCCGGGGGAGGAAAGCACAGATACGCAGTATTTT. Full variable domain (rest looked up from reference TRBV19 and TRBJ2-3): DGGITQSPKYLFRKEGQNVTLSCEQNLNHDAMYWYRQDPGQGLRLIYYSQIVNDFQKGDIAEGYSVSREKKESFPLTVTSAQKNPTAFYLCASSMPGEESTDTQYFGPGTRLTVL.

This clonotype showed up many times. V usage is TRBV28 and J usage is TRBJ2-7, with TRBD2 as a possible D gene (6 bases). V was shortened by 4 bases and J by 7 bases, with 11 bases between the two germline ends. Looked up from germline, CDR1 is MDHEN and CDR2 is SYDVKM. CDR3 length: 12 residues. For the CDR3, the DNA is TGTGCCAGCAGTTCTCTCGGAGGGGAGCAGTACTTC. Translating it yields CASSSLGGEQYF.

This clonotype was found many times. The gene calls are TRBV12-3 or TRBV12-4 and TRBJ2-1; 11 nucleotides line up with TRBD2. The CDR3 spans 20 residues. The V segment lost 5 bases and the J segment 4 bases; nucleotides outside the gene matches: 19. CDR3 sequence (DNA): TGTGCCAGCAGTCCCTCACCTGGCCTAGCGGGAGGTCGGGCGTACAATGAGCAGTTCTTC. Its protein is CASSPSPGLAGGRAYNEQFF.

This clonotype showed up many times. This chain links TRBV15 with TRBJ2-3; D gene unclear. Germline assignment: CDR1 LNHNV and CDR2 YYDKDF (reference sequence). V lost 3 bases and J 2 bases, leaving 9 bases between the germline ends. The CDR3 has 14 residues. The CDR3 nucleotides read TGTGCCACCAGCAGCTTTAAGTACACAGATACGCAGTATTTT. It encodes CATSSFKYTDTQYF. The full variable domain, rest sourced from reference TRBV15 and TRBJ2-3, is DAMVIQNPRYQVTQFGKPVTLSCSQTLNHNVMYWYQQKSSQAPKLLFHYYDKDFNNEADTPDNFQSRRPNTSFCFLDIRSPGLGDTAMYLCATSSFKYTDTQYFGPGTRLTVL.

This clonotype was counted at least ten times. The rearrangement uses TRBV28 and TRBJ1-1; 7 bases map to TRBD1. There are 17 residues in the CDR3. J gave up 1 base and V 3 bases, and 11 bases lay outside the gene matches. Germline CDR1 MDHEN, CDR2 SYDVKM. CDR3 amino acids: CASSLRWRGLQNTEAFF. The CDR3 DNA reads TGTGCCAGCAGTTTGAGGTGGAGGGGGCTACAGAACACTGAAGCTTTCTTT.

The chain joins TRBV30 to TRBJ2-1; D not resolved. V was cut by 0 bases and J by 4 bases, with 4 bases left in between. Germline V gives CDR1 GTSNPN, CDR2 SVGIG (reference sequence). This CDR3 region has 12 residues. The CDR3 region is CAWSVQYNEQFF. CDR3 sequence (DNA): TGTGCCTGGAGTGTACAATACAATGAGCAGTTCTTC.

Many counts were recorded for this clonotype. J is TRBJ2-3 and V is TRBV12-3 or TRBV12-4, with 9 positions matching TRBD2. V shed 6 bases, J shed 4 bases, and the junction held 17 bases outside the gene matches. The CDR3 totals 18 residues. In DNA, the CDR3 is TGTGCCAGCAGAGTCGCCGGGACTAGCAATAGAAGGGCAGATACGCAGTATTTT. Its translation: CASRVAGTSNRRADTQYF.

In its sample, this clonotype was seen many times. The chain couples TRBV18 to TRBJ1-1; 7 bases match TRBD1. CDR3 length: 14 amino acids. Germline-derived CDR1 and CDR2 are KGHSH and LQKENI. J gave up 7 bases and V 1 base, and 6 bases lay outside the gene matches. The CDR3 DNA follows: TGTGCCAGCTCACCACGGGAGGGGGCAGTTGAAGCTTTCTTT. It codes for CASSPREGAVEAFF.

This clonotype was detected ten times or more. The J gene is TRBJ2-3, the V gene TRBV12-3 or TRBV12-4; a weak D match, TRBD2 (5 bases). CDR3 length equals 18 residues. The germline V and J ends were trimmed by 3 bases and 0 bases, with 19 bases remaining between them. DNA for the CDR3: TGTGCCAGCAGTTTCGCAGTCGAGCGGTTAAATAGCACAGATACGCAGTATTTT. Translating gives CASSFAVERLNSTDTQYF.

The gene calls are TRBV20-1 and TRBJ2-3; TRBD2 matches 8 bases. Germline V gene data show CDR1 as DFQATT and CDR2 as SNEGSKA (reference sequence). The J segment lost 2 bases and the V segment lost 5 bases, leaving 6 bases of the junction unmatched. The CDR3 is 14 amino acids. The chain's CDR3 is CSAATSGNTDTQYF. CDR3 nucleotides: TGCAGTGCTGCTACTAGCGGAAACACAGATACGCAGTATTTT.

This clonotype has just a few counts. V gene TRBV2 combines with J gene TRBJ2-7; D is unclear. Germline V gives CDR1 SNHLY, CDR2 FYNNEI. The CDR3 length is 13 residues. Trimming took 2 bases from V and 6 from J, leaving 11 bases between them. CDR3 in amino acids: CASSEKRTCEQYF. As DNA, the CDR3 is TGTGCCAGCAGTGAAAAGAGGACCTGCGAGCAGTACTTC.

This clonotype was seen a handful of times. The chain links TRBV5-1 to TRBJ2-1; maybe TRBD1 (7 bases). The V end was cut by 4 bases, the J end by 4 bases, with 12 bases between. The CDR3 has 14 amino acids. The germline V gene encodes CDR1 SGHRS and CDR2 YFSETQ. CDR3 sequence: CASSQGGLYNEQFF. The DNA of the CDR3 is TGCGCCAGCAGCCAGGGGGGACTTTACAATGAGCAGTTCTTC. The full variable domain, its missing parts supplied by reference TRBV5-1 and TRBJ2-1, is KAGVTQTPRYLIKTRGQQVTLSCSPISGHRSVSWYQQTPGQGLQFLFEYFSETQRNKGNFPGRFSGRQFSNSRSEMNVSTLELGDSALYLCASSQGGLYNEQFFGPGTRLTVL.

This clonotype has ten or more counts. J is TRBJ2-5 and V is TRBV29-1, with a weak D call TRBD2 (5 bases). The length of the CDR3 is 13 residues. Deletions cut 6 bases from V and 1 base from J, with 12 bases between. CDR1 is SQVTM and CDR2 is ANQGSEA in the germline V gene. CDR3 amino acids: CSVPKGVQETQYF. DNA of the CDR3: TGCAGCGTGCCTAAGGGAGTCCAAGAGACCCAGTACTTC.

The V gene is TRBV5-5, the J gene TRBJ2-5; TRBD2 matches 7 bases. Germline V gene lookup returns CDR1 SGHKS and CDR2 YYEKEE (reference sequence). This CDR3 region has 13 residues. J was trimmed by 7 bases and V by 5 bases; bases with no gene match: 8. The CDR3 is CASRSREKVTQYF. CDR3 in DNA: TGTGCCAGCAGATCGCGGGAGAAGGTGACCCAGTACTTC.

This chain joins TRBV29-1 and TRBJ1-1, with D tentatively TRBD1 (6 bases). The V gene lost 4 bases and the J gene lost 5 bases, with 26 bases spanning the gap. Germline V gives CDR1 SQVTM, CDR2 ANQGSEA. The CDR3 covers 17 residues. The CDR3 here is CSVAREGQTRGGTEAFF. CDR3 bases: TGCAGCGTTGCTCGCGAGGGCCAGACCAGGGGAGGAACTGAAGCTTTCTTT.

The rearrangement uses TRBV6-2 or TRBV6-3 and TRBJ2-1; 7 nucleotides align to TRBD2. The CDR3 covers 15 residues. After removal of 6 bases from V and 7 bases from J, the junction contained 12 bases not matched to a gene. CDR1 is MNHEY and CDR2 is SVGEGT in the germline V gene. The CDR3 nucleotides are TGTGCCAGCAGAGGACTAGAATCCGGTTCTAATGAGCAGTTCTTC. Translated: CASRGLESGSNEQFF.